The rows below give T cell receptor beta chains drawn from one sample of a study of vaccination and CD4 T cells after COVID-19. Their cognate antigens are unknown. TCRdb re-derived calls from the PCR reads in MiXCR, one entry per CDR3 protein. The sample shows about 16,000 distinct CDR3 sequences, under 75% of them seen only once. The specimen sequenced was CD4+ T cells from blood, cultured in vitro. Receptors originate from a human donor who had recovered from COVID-19. The CDR3 runs from the conserved cysteine through the conserved F or W. D genes are given only for firm matches. Clone size is stated in some rows and not others, as once, few, many or a class when expanded.

CDR3: CASSDSGLTLHF; DNA: TGTGCCAGCAGTGATTCCGGGTTGACGCTCCACTTT; V: TRBV2; size: -; D: -; J: TRBJ1-6
CDR3: CASSGRTYEQYF; DNA: TGTGCCAGCTCCGGACGGACCTACGAGCAGTACTTC; V: TRBV2; size: -; D: -; J: TRBJ2-7
CDR3: CASSHRAPGLAGTGELFF; DNA: TGTGCCAGCTCACACAGGGCCCCGGGACTAGCGGGCACCGGGGAGCTGTTTTTT; V: TRBV18; size: -; D: TRBD2; J: TRBJ2-2
CDR3: CASSVRWDTEAFF; DNA: TGTGCCAGCAGCGTCCGGTGGGACACTGAAGCTTTCTTT; V: TRBV7-9; size: few; D: -; J: TRBJ1-1
CDR3: CASSEQGAGELFF; DNA: TGTGCCAGCAGCGAACAGGGTGCCGGGGAGCTGTTTTTT; V: TRBV6-2/TRBV6-3; size: -; D: -; J: TRBJ2-2
CDR3: CASSLFAGELFF; DNA: TGTGCCAGCAGCCTTTTTGCCGGGGAGCTGTTTTTT; V: TRBV7-3; size: -; D: -; J: TRBJ2-2
CDR3: CASSDRNYGYTF; DNA: TGTGCCAGCAGTGACAGAAACTATGGCTACACCTTC; V: TRBV6-1; size: -; D: -; J: TRBJ1-2
CDR3: CAISESRQGLNTGELFF; DNA: TGTGCCATCAGTGAGTCGAGACAGGGATTGAACACCGGGGAGCTGTTTTTT; V: TRBV10-3; size: few; D: TRBD1; J: TRBJ2-2
CDR3: CASSLRGRHSPLHF; DNA: TGTGCCAGCAGTCTAAGGGGGAGACATTCACCCCTCCACTTT; V: TRBV12-3/TRBV12-4; size: -; D: -; J: TRBJ1-6
CDR3: CASTPTAAETQYF; DNA: TGTGCCAGCACCCCTACGGCAGCAGAGACCCAGTACTTC; V: TRBV7-9; size: few; D: -; J: TRBJ2-5
CDR3: CSAVSGASYNEQFF; DNA: TGCAGTGCTGTTAGCGGGGCGTCCTACAATGAGCAGTTCTTC; V: TRBV20-1; size: -; D: TRBD2; J: TRBJ2-1
CDR3: CASAVAGGLGTQYF; DNA: TGTGCCAGCGCTGTAGCGGGGGGGTTAGGGACCCAGTACTTC; V: TRBV6-1; size: -; D: TRBD2; J: TRBJ2-5
CDR3: CASSQSTTGELFF; DNA: TGTGCCAGCAGCCAATCTACCACCGGGGAGCTGTTTTTT; V: TRBV16; size: -; D: -; J: TRBJ2-2
CDR3: CASSLSGTGGNQPQHF; DNA: TGTGCCAGCAGCCTCTCCGGGACAGGGGGCAATCAGCCCCAGCATTTT; V: TRBV7-9; size: -; D: TRBD1; J: TRBJ1-5
CDR3: CASSYSLLNYGYTF; DNA: TGTGCCAGCAGTTACTCGCTTCTTAACTATGGCTACACCTTC; V: TRBV6-5; size: few; D: -; J: TRBJ1-2
CDR3: CAWSVRGPVIF; DNA: TGTGCCTGGAGTGTACGGGGTCCCGTGATTTTT; V: TRBV30; size: -; D: -; J: TRBJ1-1
CDR3: CASGRGAYEQYF; DNA: TGTGCTAGTGGACGGGGGGCTTACGAGCAGTACTTC; V: TRBV12-5; size: -; D: -; J: TRBJ2-7
CDR3: CSARDRGSGSPDTQYF; DNA: TGCAGTGCTAGAGATCGTGGTAGCGGGTCTCCAGATACGCAGTATTTT; V: TRBV20-1; size: -; D: TRBD2; J: TRBJ2-3
CDR3: CSARDSLNTEAFF; DNA: TGCAGTGCTAGGGACAGCTTGAACACTGAAGCTTTCTTT; V: TRBV20-1; size: -; D: -; J: TRBJ1-1
CDR3: CASSLTGGIDEQYF; DNA: TGTGCCAGCAGTCTGACAGGGGGCATTGACGAGCAGTACTTC; V: TRBV25-1; size: -; D: TRBD1; J: TRBJ2-7
CDR3: CAWSVGAGELFF; DNA: TGTGCCTGGAGTGTGGGAGCCGGGGAGCTGTTTTTT; V: TRBV30; size: -; D: -; J: TRBJ2-2
CDR3: CASSEAPGPYTDTQYF; DNA: TGTGCCAGCAGTGAAGCGCCGGGACCCTACACAGATACGCAGTATTTT; V: TRBV2; size: once; D: -; J: TRBJ2-3
CDR3: CSVSVTGGGVLHEQYF; DNA: TGCAGTGTTAGTGTTACAGGGGGAGGAGTGCTCCACGAGCAGTACTTC; V: TRBV20-1; size: -; D: TRBD1; J: TRBJ2-7
CDR3: CSASPGTGGFIFGNQPQHF; DNA: TGCAGTGCTAGTCCCGGGACAGGGGGCTTCATATTCGGCAATCAGCCCCAGCATTTT; V: TRBV20-1; size: few; D: TRBD1; J: TRBJ1-5
CDR3: CASSRTGAANTGELFF; DNA: TGTGCCAGCTCTCGGACCGGTGCCGCGAACACCGGGGAGCTGTTTTTT; V: TRBV18; size: large; D: -; J: TRBJ2-2
CDR3: CSAGSGALTPSF; DNA: TGCAGCGCTGGTTCAGGGGCGCTCACCCCTTCTTTT; V: TRBV20-1; size: -; D: -; J: TRBJ1-1
CDR3: CASSLGLASSTDTQYF; DNA: TGTGCCAGCAGCTTAGGGCTAGCGTCTAGCACAGATACGCAGTATTTT; V: TRBV7-6; size: -; D: -; J: TRBJ2-3
CDR3: CASSLARGRTDTQYF; DNA: TGTGCCAGCAGCTTAGCAAGGGGGCGCACAGATACGCAGTATTTT; V: TRBV7-9; size: -; D: TRBD1; J: TRBJ2-3
CDR3: CASSYQGTSGPYEQYF; DNA: TGTGCCAGCAGTTACCAGGGGACTAGCGGACCTTACGAGCAGTACTTC; V: TRBV6-5; size: -; D: TRBD2; J: TRBJ2-7
CDR3: CASSLVRVNTGELFF; DNA: TGTGCCAGCAGCTTAGTAAGGGTGAACACCGGGGAGCTGTTTTTT; V: TRBV7-2; size: -; D: -; J: TRBJ2-2
CDR3: CASSNSGTGELFF; DNA: TGTGCCAGCAGCAACTCGGGGACCGGGGAGCTGTTTTTT; V: TRBV6-5; size: -; D: -; J: TRBJ2-2
CDR3: CASSLRASTDTQYF; DNA: TGTGCCAGCAGCTTACGGGCTAGCACAGATACGCAGTATTTT; V: TRBV7-3; size: -; D: -; J: TRBJ2-3
CDR3: CASSLRRGGEAKNIQYF; DNA: TGTGCCAGCAGTCTACGTCGTGGGGGGGAAGCCAAAAACATTCAGTACTTC; V: TRBV27; size: -; D: TRBD2; J: TRBJ2-4
CDR3: CASSSPRRNEQYF; DNA: TGTGCCAGCAGCTCCCCTCGGAGGAACGAGCAGTACTTC; V: TRBV11-2; size: -; D: -; J: TRBJ2-7
CDR3: CATSDSGAGTGDGYTF; DNA: TGTGCCACCAGTGATTCGGGGGCGGGGACAGGGGATGGCTACACCTTC; V: TRBV24-1; size: few; D: TRBD1; J: TRBJ1-2
CDR3: CSANRDNSYEQYF; DNA: TGCAGTGCCAACCGGGACAACTCCTACGAGCAGTACTTC; V: TRBV20-1; size: few; D: -; J: TRBJ2-7
CDR3: CASSSRLNSYEQYF; DNA: TGTGCCAGCAGCTCTCGACTAAACTCCTACGAGCAGTACTTC; V: TRBV11-2; size: -; D: -; J: TRBJ2-7
CDR3: CASSPGAGAAYGYTF; DNA: TGTGCCAGCTCACCTGGGGCAGGGGCGGCCTATGGCTACACCTTC; V: TRBV18; size: once; D: -; J: TRBJ1-2
CDR3: CASSSVLVAGGQPQHF; DNA: TGTGCCAGCAGTTCCGTACTCGTCGCAGGGGGTCAGCCCCAGCATTTT; V: TRBV6-2/TRBV6-3; size: few; D: TRBD1; J: TRBJ1-5
CDR3: CATSDPSGGTDTQYF; DNA: TGTGCCACCAGTGATCCTAGCGGGGGGACAGATACGCAGTATTTT; V: TRBV24-1; size: -; D: TRBD2; J: TRBJ2-3
CDR3: CATSDSRDPQETQYF; DNA: TGTGCCACCAGTGATTCCCGGGATCCTCAAGAGACCCAGTACTTC; V: TRBV24-1; size: -; D: -; J: TRBJ2-5
CDR3: CASRLRRQDSNQPQHF; DNA: TGTGCCAGCAGACTAAGGAGACAGGATAGCAATCAGCCCCAGCATTTT; V: TRBV2; size: few; D: -; J: TRBJ1-5
CDR3: CASIWNTEAFF; DNA: TGTGCCAGCATATGGAACACTGAAGCTTTCTTT; V: TRBV5-4; size: -; D: -; J: TRBJ1-1
CDR3: CASSQDRGTDTQYF; DNA: TGTGCCAGCAGCCAAGACAGGGGAACAGATACGCAGTATTTT; V: TRBV7-2; size: -; D: TRBD1; J: TRBJ2-3
CDR3: CASSPIGVPLNEQYF; DNA: TGTGCCAGCAGCCCCATAGGAGTCCCTTTGAACGAGCAGTACTTC; V: TRBV7-2; size: once; D: -; J: TRBJ2-7
CDR3: CASSRGLNTEAFF; DNA: TGTGCCAGCAGTCGAGGACTGAACACTGAAGCTTTCTTT; V: TRBV28; size: -; D: -; J: TRBJ1-1
CDR3: CSALRGLAGGPDTQYF; DNA: TGCAGTGCTCTCAGGGGACTAGCGGGAGGGCCAGATACGCAGTATTTT; V: TRBV20-1; size: -; D: TRBD2; J: TRBJ2-3
CDR3: CASTPNLLRKREGMNTQYF; DNA: TGTGCCAGCACTCCAAATCTATTACGTAAGCGGGAGGGCATGAATACGCAGTATTTT; V: TRBV2; size: -; D: TRBD2; J: TRBJ2-3